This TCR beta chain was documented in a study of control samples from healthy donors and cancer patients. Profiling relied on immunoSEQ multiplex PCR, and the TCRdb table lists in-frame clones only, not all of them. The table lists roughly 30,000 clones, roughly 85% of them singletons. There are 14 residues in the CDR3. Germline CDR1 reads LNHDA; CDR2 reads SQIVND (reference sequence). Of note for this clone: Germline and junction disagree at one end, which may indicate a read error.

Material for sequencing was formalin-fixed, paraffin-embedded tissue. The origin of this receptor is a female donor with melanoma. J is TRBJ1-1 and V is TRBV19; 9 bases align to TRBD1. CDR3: CASNISRDRVKAFF. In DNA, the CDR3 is TGTGCCAGTAATATATCGCGGGACAGGGTAAAAGCTTTCTTT.